These 32 T cell receptor beta chains were sequenced from one sample in a study of control samples from healthy donors and cancer patients. Produced via immunoSEQ multiplex PCR; TCRdb's table is partial and in-frame only. The profile shows about 65,000 clones, about nine tenths of them singletons. The sample was PBMCs. These receptors were obtained from a woman in her 50s with colorectal cancer.

The rearrangement uses TRBV23-1 and TRBJ2-7; 7 bases map to TRBD2. TRBV23-1 is an ORF, with its function uncertain. The CDR3 has 15 residues. V lost 6 bases to trimming and J lost 6 bases; unmatched junction nucleotides: 14. The CDR3 region has the DNA TGCGCCAGCAGCGTTGCGGGACTACAAGTCCGCGAGCAGTACTTC. This gives the protein CASSVAGLQVREQYF.

This clone was detected once. The sample has other DNA sequences that encode this CDR3 too. J is TRBJ2-1 and V is TRBV5-6, with TRBD2 matching over 9 bases. Per germline, CDR1 SGHDT and CDR2 YYEEEE. The junction had 12 bases not matched to a gene; V was cut back by 4 bases and J by 7 bases. This CDR3 is built from 16 residues. In nucleotides, the CDR3 is TGTGCCAGCAGCAGACCGGGGCTAGCGGGGCAAAATGAGCAGTTCTTC. This translates into CASSRPGLAGQNEQFF.

The chain has TRBV9 and TRBJ2-3; D unclear. Trimming removed 0 bases at V and 2 bases at J, with 10 bases between. The CDR3 is 15 residues long. Germline V gene data show CDR1 as SGDLS and CDR2 as YYNGEE. The chain's CDR3 is CASSVGTANTDTQYF. In DNA, the CDR3 is TGTGCCAGCAGCGTAGGAACAGCGAACACAGATACGCAGTATTTT.

The genes are TRBV6-2 or TRBV6-3 and TRBJ1-5; D may be TRBD1 (6 bases). Per the germline V gene, CDR1 is MNHEY and CDR2 is SVGEGT. This CDR3 comprises 13 residues. Trimming removed 6 bases from V and 4 bases from J, with 10 bases in between. The DNA of the CDR3 is TGTGCCAGCAGCCCGAGGGGGAATCAGCCCCAGCATTTT. The encoded protein is CASSPRGNQPQHF.

The chain recombines TRBV2 with TRBJ2-1; 10 nucleotides line up with TRBD2. The ends lost 6 bases at V and 4 bases at J; junction bases unmatched: 6. Germline V gene sequence: CDR1 SNHLY, CDR2 FYNNEI. This CDR3 contains 15 residues. The CDR3: CASSAGTSAYNEQFF. CDR3 nucleotides: TGTGCCAGCAGCGCCGGGACTAGCGCTTACAATGAGCAGTTCTTC.

A few counts support this clone. This rearrangement joins TRBV5-1 to TRBJ1-1; D might be TRBD1 (5 bases). CDR3 length: 14 amino acids. V shed 4 bases and J shed 1 base, with 11 bases lying between them. Germline V gives CDR1 SGHRS, CDR2 YFSETQ. This CDR3 reads CASSTGPTNTEAFF. CDR3 nucleotide sequence: TGCGCCAGCAGCACGGGACCGACGAACACTGAAGCTTTCTTT. Full variable domain (missing parts from reference TRBV5-1 and TRBJ1-1): KAGVTQTPRYLIKTRGQQVTLSCSPISGHRSVSWYQQTPGQGLQFLFEYFSETQRNKGNFPGRFSGRQFSNSRSEMNVSTLELGDSALYLCASSTGPTNTEAFFGQGTRLTVV.

This clone showed up just once. The chain uses TRBV6-1 and TRBJ1-3, with TRBD1 as a possible D gene (5 bases). The CDR3 consists of 14 residues. Per germline, CDR1 MNHNS and CDR2 SASEGT. The V and J ends lost 0 bases and 6 bases respectively, with 9 bases between them. CDR3 nucleotides: TGTGCCAGCAGTGAAGCGGCAGGGTTAAACACCATATATTTT. Translating it yields CASSEAAGLNTIYF.

The chain links TRBV27 to TRBJ1-2; 7 bases match TRBD1. The CDR3 covers 17 residues. The germline CDR1 and CDR2 sequences are MNHEY and SMNVEV (reference sequence). The V gene end was trimmed by 0 bases and the J gene end by 6 bases; junction bases not matched to a gene: 13. CDR3 residues: CASSLSIGQGVLHGYTF. In nucleotides, the CDR3 is TGTGCCAGCAGTTTATCGATTGGGCAGGGGGTACTACATGGCTACACCTTC.

V gene TRBV9 combines with J gene TRBJ2-3; D is tentatively TRBD1 or TRBD2 (5 bases each). Per germline, CDR1 SGDLS and CDR2 YYNGEE. The V end lost 4 bases, the J end lost 5 bases, and 17 bases lay between the germline ends. The CDR3 length is 15 residues. The DNA for the CDR3 is TGTGCCAGCAGCATCGTTGGGGGAGCGAAAGATACGCAGTATTTT. Translation: CASSIVGGAKDTQYF.

The chain combines TRBV5-1 with TRBJ2-3; tentative D call: TRBD1 (5 bases). V lost 4 bases, J lost 2 bases, and 11 bases lay in between. Germline assignment: CDR1 SGHRS and CDR2 YFSETQ. This CDR3 is 14 amino acids long. CDR3 region: CASSMNRITDTQYF. CDR3 coding DNA: TGCGCCAGCAGCATGAACAGGATCACAGATACGCAGTATTTT. Full variable domain (outside the CDR3, taken from reference TRBV5-1 and TRBJ2-3): KAGVTQTPRYLIKTRGQQVTLSCSPISGHRSVSWYQQTPGQGLQFLFEYFSETQRNKGNFPGRFSGRQFSNSRSEMNVSTLELGDSALYLCASSMNRITDTQYFGPGTRLTVL.

This clone was seen only once. The chain employs TRBV28 and TRBJ2-5, with 7 bases identical to TRBD1. This CDR3 region has 14 residues. Germline V gene sequence: CDR1 MDHEN, CDR2 SYDVKM. V was clipped by 5 bases and J by 6 bases; unmatched bases: 9. The CDR3 spells CASSRSHRGKTQYF. CDR3 nucleotides: TGTGCCAGCAGTCGTTCCCACAGGGGAAAGACCCAGTACTTC.

This clone was observed a single time. The chain couples TRBV28 to TRBJ2-1; 10 nucleotides align to TRBD2. V was pared by 7 bases and J by 2 bases, with 5 bases of the junction left unmatched. The CDR3 consists of 15 residues. Germline values: CDR1 MDHEN, CDR2 SYDVKM. In nucleotides, the CDR3 is TGTGCCAGCACCGACCTAGCGGGGGCCTACAATGAGCAGTTCTTC. Protein: CASTDLAGAYNEQFF.

CDR3: CASSVTGRSTDTQYF. CDR3 DNA: TGCGCCAGCAGCGTAACAGGGCGAAGCACAGATACGCAGTATTTT. This sequence joins TRBV5-1 and TRBJ2-3; D may be TRBD1 (6 bases). CDR1 is SGHRS and CDR2 is YFSETQ in the germline V gene. V dropped 4 bases and J dropped 0 bases, with 12 bases sitting between them. The CDR3 spans 15 residues.

The chain uses TRBV20-1 and TRBJ2-7; no firm D call. CDR3 length: 11 residues. Deletions cut 2 bases from V and 4 bases from J, with 6 bases between. Germline assignment: CDR1 DFQATT and CDR2 SNEGSKA (reference sequence). The CDR3 coding sequence is TGCAGTGCTAGACCTGGATACGAGCAGTACTTC. Protein sequence: CSARPGYEQYF.

Here the CDR3 DNA reads TGTGCCAGCAGTGAGAACTACGAGCAGTACTTC. This sequence encodes CASSENYEQYF. V gene TRBV6-2 or TRBV6-3 combines with J gene TRBJ2-7; D is ambiguous. The V end lost 5 bases, the J end lost 3 bases, and 5 bases lay between the germline ends. The CDR3 covers 11 residues. Germline V gives CDR1 MNHEY, CDR2 SVGEGT.

J is TRBJ1-2 and V is TRBV27; 7 positions match TRBD1. This CDR3 contains 14 residues. With 2 bases clipped from V and 4 bases from J, the junction kept 4 bases outside the gene matches. Germline V lookup: CDR1 MNHEY, CDR2 SMNVEV (reference sequence). The CDR3 sequence is CASSLDGTAYGYTF. CDR3 bases: TGTGCCAGCAGTTTAGATGGGACAGCCTATGGCTACACCTTC.

The chain recombines TRBV18 with TRBJ1-5, with D possibly matching TRBD1 (6 bases). Per germline, CDR1 KGHSH and CDR2 LQKENI. The V and J ends lost 4 bases and 1 base respectively, with 11 bases between them. The length of the CDR3 is 15 residues. Written as DNA, the CDR3 is TGTGCCAGCTCACGAGAGGGGGGGAGCAATCAGCCCCAGCATTTT. Protein sequence: CASSREGGSNQPQHF.

This clone has just one count. The J gene is TRBJ2-7, the V gene TRBV28; a weak D match, TRBD2 (6 bases). V lost 1 base, J lost 3 bases, and 16 bases lay in between. The length of the CDR3 is 16 residues. Germline CDR1 reads MDHEN; CDR2 reads SYDVKM. Here the CDR3 DNA reads TGTGCCAGCAGTTTATACCCCCCCGGGGGTAGCTACGAGCAGTACTTC. Translating it yields CASSLYPPGGSYEQYF.

The chain couples TRBV5-6 to TRBJ2-5; TRBD1 matches 8 bases. Germline CDR1 is SGHDT and CDR2 is YYEEEE. J lost 4 bases, V lost 3 bases, and 5 bases had no gene match. This CDR3 region has 14 residues. The CDR3 DNA sequence: TGTGCCAGCAGCTCGTTGACAGGGGTAGAGACCCAGTACTTC. This sequence encodes CASSSLTGVETQYF.

This chain links TRBV10-3 with TRBJ1-1; D is perhaps TRBD1 (5 bases). Germline CDR1 is ENHRY and CDR2 is SYGVKD. This CDR3 has 13 amino acids. V lost 10 bases and J lost 3, with 15 bases in between. The CDR3 DNA reads TGTGCCACTGCCGGGACGGACGACACTGAAGCTTTCTTT. The encoded protein is CATAGTDDTEAFF.

CDR3 sequence (DNA): TGTGCCAGTAGTATGAGCAGTACCAGGGTAAATCAGCCCCAGCATTTT. Its protein is CASSMSSTRVNQPQHF. The V and J genes are TRBV19 and TRBJ1-5; a weak D match, TRBD1 (5 bases). Trimming took 3 bases from V and 4 from J, leaving 16 bases between them. Germline V lookup: CDR1 LNHDA, CDR2 SQIVND (reference sequence). This CDR3 comprises 16 residues. Looking up the rest from reference TRBV19 and TRBJ1-5 gives the full variable domain: DGGITQSPKYLFRKEGQNVTLSCEQNLNHDAMYWYRQDPGQGLRLIYYSQIVNDFQKGDIAEGYSVSREKKESFPLTVTSAQKNPTAFYLCASSMSSTRVNQPQHFGDGTRLSIL.

This chain joins TRBV7-2 and TRBJ2-5, with D perhaps matching TRBD1 (5 bases). The CDR3 sequence is 16 residues long. From germline, CDR1 is SGHTA and CDR2 FQGNSA. Trimming shortened V by 1 base and J by 6 bases, and 18 bases separated the two germline ends. The CDR3, as DNA: TGTGCCAGCAGCTTAGTCGGGCACAACTTGGGGCAGACCCAGTACTTC. Translating it yields CASSLVGHNLGQTQYF. Variable domain in full (rest from reference TRBV7-2 and TRBJ2-5): GAGVSQSPSNKVTEKGKDVELRCDPISGHTALYWYRQSLGQGLEFLIYFQGNSAPDKSGLPSDRFSAERTGGSVSTLTIQRTQQEDSAVYLCASSLVGHNLGQTQYFGPGTRLLVL.

This chain joins TRBV12-5 and TRBJ2-7; D assignment may be TRBD1 or TRBD2 (6 bases each). The CDR3 contains 16 residues. Trimming cost V 1 base and J 2 bases, with 15 bases left between them. CDR1 and CDR2 (germline): LGHNT, FRNRAP. In nucleotides, the CDR3 is TGTGCTAGTGGTTTGGGCCGGGGGCGGACTCCCTACGAGCAGTACTTC. This sequence encodes CASGLGRGRTPYEQYF.

This chain connects TRBV11-2 to TRBJ2-1; the D call may be TRBD1 or TRBD2 (5 bases each). This CDR3 comprises 13 residues. Trimming pared 5 bases from V and 8 bases from J, leaving 13 bases between. Looked up from germline, CDR1 is SGHAT and CDR2 is FQNNGV. CDR3 amino acids: CASSTTGPHEQFF. As DNA, the CDR3 is TGTGCCAGCAGCACAACGGGACCACATGAGCAGTTCTTC.

The V and J genes are TRBV5-1 and TRBJ2-3; tentative D call: TRBD1 (5 bases). Germline lookup yields CDR1 SGHRS and CDR2 YFSETQ. The length of the CDR3 is 15 residues. The V gene lost 2 bases and the J gene lost 1 base, with 11 bases spanning the gap. The CDR3 region has the DNA TGCGCCAGCAGCTTTCTGGGGCTGCGCACAGATACGCAGTATTTT. It encodes CASSFLGLRTDTQYF.

The chain combines TRBV7-9 with TRBJ1-2; 11 positions match TRBD1. Germline V gene sequence: CDR1 SEHNR, CDR2 FQNEAQ (reference sequence). V dropped 2 bases and J dropped 0; count of bases not matched to a gene: 8. The CDR3 has 18 residues. CDR3 DNA: TGTGCCAGCAGCTTATCGATTGGACAGGGGGCATCTAACTATGGCTACACCTTC. This codes for CASSLSIGQGASNYGYTF.

The CDR3 nucleotides are TGCGCCAGCAGCCAACTGGGACTATCCTACAATGAGCAGTTCTTC. Its translation is CASSQLGLSYNEQFF. V gene TRBV4-1 combines with J gene TRBJ2-1; 7 bases line up with TRBD2. Germline lookup yields CDR1 MGHRA and CDR2 YSYEKL. V shed 2 bases, J shed 1 base, and the junction held 2 bases outside the gene matches. CDR3 size: 15 residues.

The V gene is TRBV20-1, the J gene TRBJ1-1; D ambiguous. Trimming pared 3 bases from V and 0 bases from J, leaving 8 bases between. This CDR3 comprises 13 residues. The germline gives CDR1 DFQATT, CDR2 SNEGSKA (reference sequence). The CDR3 spells CSASDELNTEAFF. In DNA form, the CDR3 reads TGCAGTGCTAGTGACGAATTGAACACTGAAGCTTTCTTT.

This clone came up once. V usage is TRBV3-1 (or the pseudogene TRBV3-2) and J usage is TRBJ1-6; a weak D match, TRBD1 (5 bases). From germline, CDR1 is LGHDT and CDR2 YNNKEL (reference sequence). The CDR3 runs to 18 residues. V lost 3 bases and J 0 bases, leaving 15 bases between the germline ends. As DNA, the CDR3 is TGTGCCAGCAGCCAGTGGGACCCAAGGGCCTCCTATAATTCACCCCTCCACTTT. This codes for CASSQWDPRASYNSPLHF.

The chain carries TRBV18 and TRBJ1-6; D possibly corresponds to TRBD1 (5 bases). The germline CDR1 and CDR2 sequences are KGHSH and LQKENI. The CDR3 has 14 residues. Trimming cost V 8 bases and J 4 bases, with 12 bases left between them. Here the CDR3 reads CASAERGYNSPLHF. The CDR3 region has the DNA TGTGCCAGCGCAGAAAGGGGTTATAATTCACCCCTCCACTTT.

The chain recombines TRBV19 with TRBJ2-1; 9 bases map to TRBD1. CDR3 length: 14 residues. Per the germline V gene, CDR1 is LNHDA and CDR2 is SQIVND (reference sequence). V was pared by 8 bases and J by 5 bases, with 7 bases of the junction left unmatched. The CDR3 DNA follows: TGTGCCAGTGCCCGGGACAGGGTAAACAATGAGCAGTTCTTC. Translated: CASARDRVNNEQFF. Full variable domain (outside the CDR3, taken from reference TRBV19 and TRBJ2-1): DGGITQSPKYLFRKEGQNVTLSCEQNLNHDAMYWYRQDPGQGLRLIYYSQIVNDFQKGDIAEGYSVSREKKESFPLTVTSAQKNPTAFYLCASARDRVNNEQFFGPGTRLTVL.

This clone was detected once. The chain has TRBV18 and TRBJ1-1; D is perhaps TRBD1 (5 bases). CDR1 is KGHSH and CDR2 is LQKENI in the germline V gene. The V gene lost 0 bases and the J gene lost 2 bases, with 7 bases spanning the gap. This CDR3 contains 14 residues. In nucleotides, the CDR3 is TGTGCCAGCTCACCACCAGGGGCAAACACTGAAGCTTTCTTT. This translates into CASSPPGANTEAFF.